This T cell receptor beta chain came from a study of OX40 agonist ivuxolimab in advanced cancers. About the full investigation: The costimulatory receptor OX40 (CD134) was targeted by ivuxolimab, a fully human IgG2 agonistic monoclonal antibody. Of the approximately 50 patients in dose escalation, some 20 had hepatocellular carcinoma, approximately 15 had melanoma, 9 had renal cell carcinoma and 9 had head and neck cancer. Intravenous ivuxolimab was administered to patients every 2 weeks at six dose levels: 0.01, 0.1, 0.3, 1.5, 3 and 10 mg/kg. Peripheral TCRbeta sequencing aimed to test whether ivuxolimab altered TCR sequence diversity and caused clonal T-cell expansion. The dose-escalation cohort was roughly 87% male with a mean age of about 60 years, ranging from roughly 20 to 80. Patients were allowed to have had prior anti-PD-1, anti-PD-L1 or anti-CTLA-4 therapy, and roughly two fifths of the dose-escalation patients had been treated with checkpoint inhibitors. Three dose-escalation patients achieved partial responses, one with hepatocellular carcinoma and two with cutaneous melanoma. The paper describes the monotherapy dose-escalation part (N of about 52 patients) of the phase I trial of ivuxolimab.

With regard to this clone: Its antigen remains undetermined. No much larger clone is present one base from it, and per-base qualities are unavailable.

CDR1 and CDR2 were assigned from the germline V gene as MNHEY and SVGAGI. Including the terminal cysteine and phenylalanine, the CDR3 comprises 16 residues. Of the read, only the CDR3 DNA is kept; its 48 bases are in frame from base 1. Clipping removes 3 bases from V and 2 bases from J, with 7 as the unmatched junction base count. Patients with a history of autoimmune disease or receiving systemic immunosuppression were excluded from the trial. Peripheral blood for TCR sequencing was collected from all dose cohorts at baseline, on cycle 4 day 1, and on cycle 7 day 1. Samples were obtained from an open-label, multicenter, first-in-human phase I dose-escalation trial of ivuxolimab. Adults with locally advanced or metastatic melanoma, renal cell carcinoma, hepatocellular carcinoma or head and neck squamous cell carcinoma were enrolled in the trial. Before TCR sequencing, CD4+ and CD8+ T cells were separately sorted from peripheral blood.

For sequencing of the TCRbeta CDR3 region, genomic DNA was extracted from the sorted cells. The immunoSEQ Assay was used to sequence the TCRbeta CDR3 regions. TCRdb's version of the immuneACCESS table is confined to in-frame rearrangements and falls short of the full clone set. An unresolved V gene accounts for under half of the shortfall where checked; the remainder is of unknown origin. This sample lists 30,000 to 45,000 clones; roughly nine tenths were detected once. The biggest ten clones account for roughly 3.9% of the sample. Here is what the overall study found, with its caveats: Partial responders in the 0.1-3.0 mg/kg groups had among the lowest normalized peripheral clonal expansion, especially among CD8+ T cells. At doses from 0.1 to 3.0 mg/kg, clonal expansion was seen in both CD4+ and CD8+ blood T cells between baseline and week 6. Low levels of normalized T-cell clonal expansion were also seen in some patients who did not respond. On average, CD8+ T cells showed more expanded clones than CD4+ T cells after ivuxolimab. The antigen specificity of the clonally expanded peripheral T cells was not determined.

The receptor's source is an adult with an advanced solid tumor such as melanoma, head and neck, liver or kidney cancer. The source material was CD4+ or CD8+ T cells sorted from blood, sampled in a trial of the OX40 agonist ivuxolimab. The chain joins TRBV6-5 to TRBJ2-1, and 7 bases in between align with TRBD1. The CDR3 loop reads CASSYQGVATYNEQFF. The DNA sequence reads TGTGCCAGCAGTTATCAGGGGGTCGCTACCTACAATGAGCAGTTCTTC.